The 18 T cell receptor beta chains below were found in one sample sequenced in a study of shared clonotypes between healthy human individuals. TCRdb's copy holds only in-frame clones and misses some; the assay was immunoSEQ multiplex PCR. The data contain 2 million to 3 million clones, over 85% of them singletons. Sequenced material: naive CD4+ T cells from PBMCs. Regarding subset: CD45RA+ positively selected. All receptors come from a young man in good health. Some clones in this sample may be carry-over from other donors' samples.

The V gene is TRBV5-1, the J gene TRBJ2-7, with D unclear. Germline V CDR1 and CDR2: SGHRS, YFSETQ. The CDR3 sequence is 11 residues long. The V end lost 7 bases, the J end lost 7 bases, and 12 bases lay between the germline ends. CDR3 DNA sequence: TGCGCCAGCGCCGACGTGGCAGAGCAGTACTTC. Amino acid sequence: CASADVAEQYF.

This clone was detected once. Distinct nucleotide sequences in the sample also encode this CDR3. V gene TRBV7-3 combines with J gene TRBJ2-1, with 7 bases fitting TRBD2. Germline loops: CDR1 SGHTA, CDR2 FQGTGA. The CDR3 is 15 amino acids. V dropped 5 bases and J dropped 3; count of bases not matched to a gene: 7. CDR3 protein: CASSPRGTGYNEQFF. DNA for the CDR3: TGTGCCAGCAGCCCGCGGGGGACGGGCTACAATGAGCAGTTCTTC.

CDR3 sequence reads: CASGLLFHEQYF. The CDR3 bases are TGTGCCAGCGGGCTCCTATTCCACGAGCAGTACTTC. The chain combines TRBV5-6 with TRBJ2-7; D gene unclear. Germline V lookup: CDR1 SGHDT, CDR2 YYEEEE. Trimming took 7 bases from V and 5 from J, leaving 13 bases between them. The CDR3 is made up of 12 amino acids.

The chain links TRBV5-4 to TRBJ1-4, with TRBD1 as a possible D gene (5 bases). The CDR3 totals 14 residues. Trimming took 1 base from V and 10 from J, leaving 14 bases between them. CDR1 and CDR2 (germline): SGHNT, YYREEE (reference sequence). CDR3 in amino acids: CASSLQGRGGKLFF. CDR3 coding DNA: TGTGCCAGCAGCTTGCAGGGCCGAGGAGGAAAACTGTTTTTT.

Comment on this clone: This sample also contains other DNA sequences that code for the same CDR3. The chain couples TRBV7-2 to TRBJ2-5, with D unclear. Germline values: CDR1 SGHTA, CDR2 FQGNSA. V dropped 5 bases and J dropped 5 bases, with 9 bases sitting between them. CDR3 length: 12 residues. CDR3 amino acids: CASSPLRETQYF. The CDR3 region has the DNA TGTGCCAGCAGCCCCTTGCGTGAGACCCAGTACTTC.

The chain employs TRBV11-2 and TRBJ2-6; unclear D gene. Trimming cost V 0 bases and J 1 base, with 13 bases left between them. Germline loops: CDR1 SGHAT, CDR2 FQNNGV. This CDR3 comprises 18 residues. Here the CDR3 DNA reads TGTGCCAGCAGCTTAGATCGTGGCAGGCTGTCTGGGGCCAACGTCCTGACTTTC. It codes for CASSLDRGRLSGANVLTF. The variable domain in full, completed from reference TRBV11-2 and TRBJ2-6, reads EAGVAQSPRYKIIEKRQSVAFWCNPISGHATLYWYQQILGQGPKLLIQFQNNGVVDDSQLPKDRFSAERLKGVDSTLKIQPAKLEDSAVYLCASSLDRGRLSGANVLTFGAGSRLTVL.

Worth noting for this clone: Other nucleotide sequences in the sample specify the same CDR3. The chain employs TRBV5-1 and TRBJ2-1, with D unclear. CDR1 is SGHRS and CDR2 is YFSETQ in the germline V gene. V was clipped by 3 bases and J by 4 bases, with 2 bases between them. This CDR3 has 11 residues. The DNA for the CDR3 is TGCGCCAGCAGCTCATACAATGAGCAGTTCTTC. As protein: CASSSYNEQFF.

The chain uses TRBV28 and TRBJ2-1; 9 nucleotides match TRBD2. Germline CDR1 reads MDHEN; CDR2 reads SYDVKM. J gave up 4 bases and V 5 bases, and 6 bases lay outside the gene matches. This CDR3 is 15 amino acids long. This CDR3 reads CASSPSSGVYNEQFF. Here the CDR3 DNA reads TGTGCCAGCAGTCCTTCTAGCGGGGTGTACAATGAGCAGTTCTTC.

Notes on this clone: This sample also contains other DNA sequences that code for the same CDR3. This rearrangement joins TRBV19 to TRBJ2-6; no definite D call. CDR3 length: 13 amino acids. Germline V gene sequence: CDR1 LNHDA, CDR2 SQIVND (reference sequence). V was cut by 2 bases and J by 1 base, with 0 bases left in between. The CDR3 region is CASSISGANVLTF. The CDR3 nucleotides read TGTGCCAGTAGTATATCTGGGGCCAACGTCCTGACTTTC.

The chain recombines TRBV6-1 with TRBJ2-1; D ambiguous. CDR1 is MNHNS, CDR2 SASEGT, per germline. The V and J ends lost 6 bases and 0 bases respectively, with 12 bases between them. The CDR3 covers 15 residues. CDR3 in DNA: TGTGCCAGCAGATTACCGGGCTTCTCCTACAATGAGCAGTTCTTC. Residues: CASRLPGFSYNEQFF.

V gene TRBV11-2 combines with J gene TRBJ2-2; D is ambiguous. Trimming pared 2 bases from V and 6 bases from J, leaving 10 bases between. Germline V gene sequence: CDR1 SGHAT, CDR2 FQNNGV. This CDR3 has 14 amino acids. In nucleotides, the CDR3 is TGTGCCAGCAGCTTACCCCATGTGCCCGGGGAGCTGTTTTTT. Translation gives CASSLPHVPGELFF.

This chain connects TRBV7-9 to TRBJ2-7; D gene unclear. The CDR3 is made up of 12 amino acids. The germline V gene has CDR1 SEHNR and CDR2 FQNEAQ (reference sequence). With 5 bases removed from V and 8 bases from J, the gap between germline ends came to 13 bases. The chain's CDR3 is CASSPLAVQQYF. The CDR3, as DNA: TGTGCCAGCAGCCCCTTGGCCGTCCAGCAGTACTTC.

The genes are TRBV29-1 and TRBJ1-2, with D unresolved. Germline V gene data show CDR1 as SQVTM and CDR2 as ANQGSEA. The CDR3 length is 13 residues. With 2 bases removed from V and 4 bases from J, the gap between germline ends came to 11 bases. The CDR3 nucleotides are TGCAGCGTTGAAAAGCCCCTCACCTATGGCTACACCTTC. Translation gives CSVEKPLTYGYTF.

The genes are TRBV6-1 and TRBJ1-2; 9 bases map to TRBD1. Germline V lookup: CDR1 MNHNS, CDR2 SASEGT. The CDR3 is 14 amino acids. Trimming at V came to 5 bases and at J to 5 bases, leaving 6 bases not matched to a gene. The CDR3 region has the DNA TGTGCCAGCAGTAGGGGACAGGGAACATATGGCTACACCTTC. Translation: CASSRGQGTYGYTF.

This clone has just one count. The V call is TRBV2, the J call TRBJ2-7; the D is unclear. The V gene's germline CDR1 is SNHLY and CDR2 FYNNEI. The CDR3 contains 14 residues. The ends were cut back, 4 bases at V and 0 bases at J, with 10 bases in the middle. CDR3 loop: CASSGTASSYEQYF. The DNA of the CDR3 is TGTGCCAGCAGTGGGACCGCCAGCTCCTACGAGCAGTACTTC.

The V call is TRBV10-1, the J call TRBJ2-7; D not certain. The V end lost 0 bases, the J end lost 3 bases, and 18 bases lay between the germline ends. Germline-derived CDR1 and CDR2 are WNHNN and SYGVQD (reference sequence). This CDR3 has 17 amino acids. The CDR3: CASSESIDGRPNYEQYF. The CDR3 coding sequence is TGCGCCAGCAGTGAGTCGATCGACGGGCGGCCTAACTACGAGCAGTACTTC.

The chain employs TRBV28 and TRBJ2-1; TRBD2 aligns across 11 bases. CDR1 is MDHEN, CDR2 SYDVKM, per germline. Losses at the gene ends were 3 bases for V and 10 bases for J; bases not matched to a gene: 11. This CDR3 is built from 16 residues. CDR3 nucleotides: TGTGCCAGCAGTTTGTTGGGACTCCTAGCGGGAGGCGAGCAGTTCTTC. This translates into CASSLLGLLAGGEQFF.

The chain links TRBV18 to TRBJ2-7, with 11 bases aligning to TRBD2. Germline CDR1 is KGHSH and CDR2 is LQKENI. This CDR3 spans 14 amino acids. V gave up 6 bases and J gave up 3 bases; unmatched junction bases: 4. This CDR3 is CASSLTSGDYEQYF. The CDR3 nucleotides read TGTGCCAGCTCCCTGACTAGCGGGGACTACGAGCAGTACTTC.